Listed here is a single T cell receptor (beta chain). No fewer than 6 micrograms of total RNA were isolated from every sample. Sample-barcoded 5' priming and a J-beta primer mix drove a second PCR of about 7 to 12 cycles. TCRdb passed the 5' RACE reads through MiXCR, listing each CDR3 protein once. This table has some 930,000 distinct CDR3 sequences, 25% to 35% appearing once. The CDR3 loop spans 14 amino acids. V was clipped by 4 bases and J by 6 bases, with 16 bases between them. Per germline, CDR1 SGDLS and CDR2 YYNGEE. This record comes from a study of blood T cells in healthy people across ages. The same specimen was also included in a second study, on T cells of mothers and their children. This second study says: A few healthy Caucasian mothers and their six children donated.

The chain carries TRBV9 and TRBJ1-2; D gene uncertain. This TCR was recovered from a woman aged 40 to 50 in good health. The source material was blood. The CDR3 sequence: CASSPPDIVDGYTF. DNA of the CDR3: TGTGCCAGCAGCCCCCCAGATATCGTCGATGGCTACACCTTC.